This T cell receptor beta chain was profiled in a study of T-cell reconstitution after alpha-beta-depleted transplantation in children. Unique molecular identifiers were built into the TCRbeta library. TCRdb processed the PCR reads anew with MiXCR; each CDR3 protein has one entry. Among roughly 610,000 distinct CDR3 sequences listed, roughly a tenth were seen once. The CDR3 spans 15 residues. V was shortened by 6 bases and J by 3 bases, with 18 bases between the two germline ends. CDR1 SGHTA and CDR2 FQGNSA come from the germline V gene. This clonotype was detected only a few times. This receptor was taken from a human donor who donated a stem cell graft to a child with acute myeloid leukemia. This sequence joins TRBV7-2 and TRBJ2-7, with a weak D call TRBD1 (5 bases). Sequenced here: PBMCs from the stem cell graft donor, sampled from the stem cell graft. The CDR3 region is CASRGQVTTGYEQYF. The CDR3 bases are TGTGCCAGCAGGGGGCAAGTTACGACGGGCTACGAGCAGTACTTC.